The 29 T cell receptor beta chains given below trace back to one sample, sequenced in a study of shared clonotypes between healthy human individuals. TCRdb's copy holds only in-frame clones and misses some; the assay was immunoSEQ multiplex PCR. The repertoire holds around 2.3 million clones, with 95% as singletons. Sequences were obtained from naive CD4+ T cells sorted from blood. Specified subset: CD45RA+ positively selected. These receptors all stem from a man aged 18 to 30 in good health.

The chain uses TRBV5-1 and TRBJ1-6; tentative D call: TRBD1 (5 bases). CDR1 and CDR2 from the germline V gene are SGHRS and YFSETQ. The length of the CDR3 is 13 residues. Trimming stripped 0 bases from V and 13 bases from J, with 11 bases between. CDR3 bases: TGCGCCAGCAGCTTGGTGGGACTTCCCCCCCTCCACTTT. Amino acids: CASSLVGLPPLHF.

The CDR3 bases are TGTGCCAGCAGTTTAGTGCCGGGACAGGGCTCGGCCTATGGCTACACCTTC. This sequence encodes CASSLVPGQGSAYGYTF. V and J are TRBV28 and TRBJ1-2; 9 bases fit TRBD1. V was pared by 2 bases and J by 4 bases, with 11 bases of the junction left unmatched. The CDR3 has 17 amino acids. Per the germline V gene, CDR1 is MDHEN and CDR2 is SYDVKM.

The V and J genes are TRBV27 and TRBJ2-6; possibly TRBD2 for D (5 bases). The length of the CDR3 is 15 residues. Trimming cost V 5 bases and J 2 bases, with 10 bases left between them. CDR1 is MNHEY, CDR2 SMNVEV, per germline (reference sequence). The CDR3 here is CASSPRGTGANVLTF. The DNA of the CDR3 is TGTGCCAGCAGTCCTCGAGGGACTGGGGCCAACGTCCTGACTTTC.

The rearrangement links TRBV5-1 to TRBJ2-7, with 7 bases fitting TRBD1. V lost 7 bases, J lost 0 bases, and 16 bases stayed unmatched. This CDR3 is 17 amino acids long. Germline values: CDR1 SGHRS, CDR2 YFSETQ. The CDR3 DNA reads as TGCGCCAGCCGCCAATCGTCACAGGGGCCGTCCTCCTACGAGCAGTACTTC. Its protein product is CASRQSSQGPSSYEQYF.

The rearrangement joins TRBV2 to TRBJ1-2; the match to TRBD1 covers 10 bases. The ends lost 2 bases at V and 1 base at J; junction bases unmatched: 1. This CDR3 has 15 amino acids. From germline, CDR1 is SNHLY and CDR2 FYNNEI. The CDR3 loop reads CASSEWTGGNYGYTF. The DNA for the CDR3 is TGTGCCAGCAGTGAATGGACAGGGGGTAACTATGGCTACACCTTC.

The rearrangement uses TRBV9 and TRBJ1-6; weak D call: TRBD1 (6 bases). The germline CDR1 and CDR2 sequences are SGDLS and YYNGEE. CDR3 size: 17 residues. The germline V and J ends were trimmed by 3 bases and 3 bases, with 16 bases remaining between them. The chain's CDR3 is CASSGTAFGVYNSPLHF. For the CDR3, the DNA is TGTGCCAGCAGCGGGACAGCCTTTGGAGTCTATAATTCACCCCTCCACTTT.

V gene TRBV27 combines with J gene TRBJ1-1; D call uncertain. From germline, CDR1 is MNHEY and CDR2 SMNVEV (reference sequence). The CDR3 totals 18 residues. V lost 1 base, J lost 4 bases, and 22 bases lay in between. CDR3 sequence: CASSLFMPSDRGPTEAFF. The DNA of the CDR3 is TGTGCCAGCAGTTTATTCATGCCCTCAGACCGGGGTCCCACTGAAGCTTTCTTT.

The gene calls are TRBV30 and TRBJ1-1; the D is unclear. This CDR3 has 15 amino acids. Germline lookup yields CDR1 GTSNPN and CDR2 SVGIG (reference sequence). Trimming removed 3 bases at V and 1 base at J, with 15 bases between. The CDR3 DNA is TGTGCCTGGAGCGTTCTGCCGGGTTCGAACACTGAAGCTTTCTTT. Amino acid sequence: CAWSVLPGSNTEAFF.

The chain employs TRBV13 and TRBJ2-7; possible D gene TRBD1, 6 bases. CDR3 length equals 13 residues. The V end lost 5 bases, the J end lost 6 bases, and 14 bases lay between the germline ends. The germline V gene has CDR1 PRHDT and CDR2 FYEKMQ (reference sequence). CDR3 nucleotide sequence: TGTGCCAGCAGCGCAGAACAGGGACCCGAGCAGTACTTC. This gives the protein CASSAEQGPEQYF.

The V call is TRBV6-4, the J call TRBJ2-5, with TRBD1 identical over 9 bases. CDR1 MRHNA and CDR2 SNTAGT come from the germline V gene. The CDR3 is 18 amino acids. V was pared by 0 bases and J by 1 base, with 9 bases of the junction left unmatched. The CDR3 coding sequence is TGTGCCAGCAGTGACTCCTATAGCAGGGGACAGGGCCAAGAGACCCAGTACTTC. Its translation: CASSDSYSRGQGQETQYF.

V and J are TRBV10-3 and TRBJ1-3; D perhaps matches TRBD1 (5 bases). This CDR3 contains 17 residues. The germline gives CDR1 ENHRY, CDR2 SYGVKD. V was pared by 4 bases and J by 3 bases, with 19 bases between. CDR3 region: CAISGSKNGGGGNTIYF. Here the CDR3 DNA reads TGTGCCATCAGTGGCTCCAAGAATGGGGGAGGTGGAAACACCATATATTTT.

The CDR3 here is CASSQEGPGDGYNSPLHF. In nucleotides, the CDR3 is TGCGCCAGCAGCCAAGAAGGTCCGGGTGATGGGTATAATTCACCCCTCCACTTT. V usage is TRBV4-1 and J usage is TRBJ1-6; D is uncertain. From germline, CDR1 is MGHRA and CDR2 YSYEKL. The CDR3 runs to 18 residues. Trimming stripped 0 bases from V and 4 bases from J, with 16 bases between.

The J gene is TRBJ2-5, the V gene TRBV7-9; 7 bases are a match to TRBD2. Germline CDR1 reads SEHNR; CDR2 reads FQNEAQ (reference sequence). V gave up 4 bases and J gave up 4 bases; unmatched junction bases: 12. CDR3 size: 16 residues. In DNA, the CDR3 is TGTGCCAGCAGCTACGGGGGAGGGCCGGTTAGAGAGACCCAGTACTTC. It yields the protein CASSYGGGPVRETQYF.

The rearrangement joins TRBV5-6 to TRBJ2-4; TRBD2 is a possible D gene (5 bases). Germline assignment: CDR1 SGHDT and CDR2 YYEEEE. Trimming pared 4 bases from V and 8 bases from J, leaving 16 bases between. The CDR3 loop spans 14 amino acids. The CDR3 loop is CASSPGRGRDIQYF. CDR3 DNA sequence: TGTGCCAGCAGCCCGGGTCGGGGTAGGGACATTCAGTACTTC.

This chain joins TRBV10-3 and TRBJ2-3; 8 nucleotides line up with TRBD2. The CDR3 has 14 residues. Germline lookup yields CDR1 ENHRY and CDR2 SYGVKD. The V and J ends lost 9 bases and 2 bases, in that order; junction bases with no gene match: 7. Here the CDR3 reads CAISGGHSTDTQYF. The DNA for the CDR3 is TGTGCCATTTCGGGAGGGCACTCCACAGATACGCAGTATTTT.

This chain joins TRBV5-4 and TRBJ1-1; the match to TRBD1 covers 7 bases. Unmatched junction bases numbered 8, after V lost 4 bases and J lost 5 bases. Germline V lookup: CDR1 SGHNT, CDR2 YYREEE (reference sequence). There are 14 residues in the CDR3. CDR3 amino acids: CASSGPTGRTEAFF. For the CDR3, the DNA is TGTGCCAGCAGCGGCCCGACAGGGAGGACTGAAGCTTTCTTT.

The chain couples TRBV30 to TRBJ1-6; no clear D gene. The CDR3 length is 13 residues. Trimming pared 4 bases from V and 4 bases from J, leaving 8 bases between. Germline V CDR1 and CDR2: GTSNPN, SVGIG (reference sequence). In DNA form, the CDR3 reads TGTGCCTGGAATCCCGTATATAATTCACCCCTCCACTTT. Translating gives CAWNPVYNSPLHF.

This clone is a singleton in its sample. The rearrangement joins TRBV7-2 to TRBJ2-5; tentatively, D is TRBD1 or TRBD2 (5 bases each). The germline V gene has CDR1 SGHTA and CDR2 FQGNSA. Trimming took off 7 bases at V and 5 bases at J, with 23 bases between the two ends. This CDR3 spans 16 amino acids. CDR3 sequence: CASTLRSRGKGETQYF. In DNA, the CDR3 is TGTGCCAGCACCCTCCGATCCCGGGGCAAAGGGGAGACCCAGTACTTC. Variable domain in full (rest from reference TRBV7-2 and TRBJ2-5): GAGVSQSPSNKVTEKGKDVELRCDPISGHTALYWYRQSLGQGLEFLIYFQGNSAPDKSGLPSDRFSAERTGGSVSTLTIQRTQQEDSAVYLCASTLRSRGKGETQYFGPGTRLLVL.

The J gene is TRBJ1-4, the V gene TRBV7-9, with D uncertain. Germline CDR1 is SEHNR and CDR2 is FQNEAQ (reference sequence). There are 11 residues in the CDR3. Between the trimmed V and J ends, which lost 5 bases and 5 bases, there was a span of 3 bases. CDR3 DNA sequence: TGTGCCAGCAGCGTGAATGAAAAACTGTTTTTT. It specifies CASSVNEKLFF.

The chain joins TRBV7-9 to TRBJ2-1; 8 nucleotides agree with TRBD2. The germline gives CDR1 SEHNR, CDR2 FQNEAQ (reference sequence). The CDR3 spans 15 residues. With 2 bases clipped from V and 5 bases from J, the junction kept 5 bases outside the gene matches. The CDR3 loop reads CASSLWGTRDNEQFF. The CDR3 bases are TGTGCCAGCAGCTTATGGGGGACTAGAGACAATGAGCAGTTCTTC.

This sequence joins TRBV5-1 and TRBJ2-5; 13 bases are shared with TRBD2. Per the germline V gene, CDR1 is SGHRS and CDR2 is YFSETQ. Germline trimming cut 4 bases from V and 2 bases from J; bases unmatched to any gene: 5. This CDR3 contains 16 residues. The CDR3: CASSQGLAGMQETQYF. CDR3 DNA: TGCGCCAGCAGCCAGGGACTAGCGGGGATGCAAGAGACCCAGTACTTC. Full variable domain (outside the CDR3, taken from reference TRBV5-1 and TRBJ2-5): KAGVTQTPRYLIKTRGQQVTLSCSPISGHRSVSWYQQTPGQGLQFLFEYFSETQRNKGNFPGRFSGRQFSNSRSEMNVSTLELGDSALYLCASSQGLAGMQETQYFGPGTRLLVL.

The rearrangement links TRBV6-1 to TRBJ2-7, with 7 positions matching TRBD2. Germline V gene sequence: CDR1 MNHNS, CDR2 SASEGT. J lost 2 bases, V lost 8 bases, and 12 bases had no gene match. This CDR3 comprises 15 residues. CDR3 nucleotide sequence: TGTGCCAGCCTCTCCTGGGGGAGGGACCCCTACGAGCAGTACTTC. This encodes CASLSWGRDPYEQYF.

The rearrangement links TRBV5-1 to TRBJ2-3; 10 positions agree with TRBD2. The CDR3 sequence is 17 residues long. The germline gives CDR1 SGHRS, CDR2 YFSETQ. The V gene end was trimmed by 0 bases and the J gene end by 6 bases; junction bases not matched to a gene: 10. For the CDR3, the DNA is TGCGCCAGCAGCTTGGCGGCTAGCGGGGGCCACCTCGATACGCAGTATTTT. It specifies CASSLAASGGHLDTQYF.

About this clone itself: Its ends do not fully match the called genes, so a read error is possible. This chain links TRBV29-1 with TRBJ2-7, with TRBD2 as a possible D gene (5 bases). This CDR3 comprises 14 residues. CDR1 is SQVTM and CDR2 is ANQGSEA in the germline V gene. CDR3 region: CSVQDQRPSYEQYF. In DNA form, the CDR3 reads TGCAGCGTTCAAGACCAGCGGCCTTCCTACGAGCAGTACTTC.

The CDR3 DNA is TGTGCCTGCACAGGACACCACTATGGCTACACCTTC. It specifies CACTGHHYGYTF. This chain connects TRBV30 to TRBJ1-2; tentative D call: TRBD1 (5 bases). CDR1 is GTSNPN, CDR2 SVGIG, per germline (reference sequence). There are 12 residues in the CDR3. V was shortened by 6 bases and J by 3 bases, with 11 bases between the two germline ends.

V and J are TRBV28 and TRBJ2-7; 7 bases align to TRBD1. The CDR3 sequence is 14 residues long. After removal of 6 bases from V and 6 bases from J, the junction contained 11 bases not matched to a gene. The germline gives CDR1 MDHEN, CDR2 SYDVKM. The CDR3 bases are TGTGCCAGCAGCCGAGGGACAGCGAGGGGCGAGCAGTACTTC. Its protein product is CASSRGTARGEQYF.

Here the CDR3 reads CASSIQPGQGAEQYF. The DNA of the CDR3 is TGTGCCAGCAGCATCCAACCGGGACAGGGGGCCGAGCAGTACTTC. The chain recombines TRBV9 with TRBJ2-7; TRBD1 matches at 12 bases. Germline CDR1 reads SGDLS; CDR2 reads YYNGEE. Unmatched junction bases numbered 8, after V lost 4 bases and J lost 6 bases. The CDR3 length is 15 residues.

A few counts support this clone. J is TRBJ2-7 and V is TRBV25-1; D call uncertain. The length of the CDR3 is 14 residues. V was cut by 3 bases and J by 2 bases, with 11 bases left in between. Germline assignment: CDR1 MGHDK and CDR2 SYGVNS. Here the CDR3 DNA reads TGTGCCAGCAGTGACCCCGGTCAGGCCTACGAGCAGTACTTC. Amino acid sequence: CASSDPGQAYEQYF.

The chain recombines TRBV7-2 with TRBJ2-2; D unresolved. CDR3 length: 13 residues. Germline CDR1 is SGHTA and CDR2 is FQGNSA. V gave up 5 bases and J gave up 9 bases, with 13 bases separating them. CDR3 residues: CASSRERARELFF. In DNA form, the CDR3 reads TGTGCCAGCAGCCGAGAACGTGCCAGGGAGCTGTTTTTT.